Shown below are 30 T cell receptor beta chains from a single sample sequenced in a study of blood T cell repertoires in COVID-19 (TCRdb year 2020). Library preparation used the immunoSEQ multiplex PCR assay. The clones in this table, taken by TCRdb from immuneACCESS, are in-frame only. Not every clone is retained; where verified, under half of the shortfall comes from an unresolved V gene, and the cause of the rest is unknown. The sample data list about 68,000 clones, and 91% of these were observed just once. Clones ranked in the top ten supply less than 9% of the sample. The sequenced sample consisted of peripheral blood. These receptors were collected from a man aged 35 to 55 with COVID-19, enrolled during active disease.

The chain uses TRBV7-9 and TRBJ1-6; D is undetermined. Germline loops: CDR1 SEHNR, CDR2 FQNEAQ (reference sequence). This CDR3 is 14 amino acids long. V was cut by 9 bases and J by 7 bases, with 16 bases left in between. CDR3 DNA: TGTGCCAGTGCTCCCCCGGAGGCGAATTCACCCCTCCACTTT. Protein sequence: CASAPPEANSPLHF.

This chain uses TRBV10-3 with TRBJ2-3; D unclear. The CDR3 runs 11 residues. V dropped 3 bases and J dropped 5 bases, with 3 bases sitting between them. Germline assignment: CDR1 ENHRY and CDR2 SYGVKD. This CDR3 reads CAISDQDTQYF. In DNA, the CDR3 is TGTGCCATCAGTGACCAAGATACGCAGTATTTT.

This clone was counted once. V and J are TRBV19 and TRBJ1-1; D is perhaps TRBD1 (6 bases). This CDR3 comprises 13 residues. With 7 bases removed from V and 5 bases from J, the gap between germline ends came to 14 bases. In germline, CDR1 is LNHDA, CDR2 SQIVND (reference sequence). For the CDR3, the DNA is TGTGCCAGTACCAACAGGGTAGGAACTGAAGCTTTCTTT. It translates to CASTNRVGTEAFF.

This rearrangement joins TRBV28 to TRBJ1-2; D is unclear. The germline V and J ends were trimmed by 8 bases and 3 bases, with 16 bases remaining between them. This CDR3 has 14 residues. The V gene's germline CDR1 is MDHEN and CDR2 SYDVKM. The CDR3 loop is CASLGAAGDYGYTF. The CDR3 DNA reads as TGTGCCAGCCTTGGCGCTGCCGGGGACTATGGCTACACCTTC.

This chain joins TRBV7-9 and TRBJ2-1, with 13 positions matching TRBD2. Looked up from germline, CDR1 is SEHNR and CDR2 is FQNEAQ (reference sequence). J gave up 2 bases and V 5 bases, and 9 bases lay outside the gene matches. The CDR3 runs to 18 residues. The CDR3, as DNA: TGTGCCAGCAGCCAAGGACTAGCGGGGGTGCTAACCTACAATGAGCAGTTCTTC. Protein: CASSQGLAGVLTYNEQFF.

The gene calls are TRBV6-5 and TRBJ2-7; a weak D match, TRBD2 (6 bases). V was shortened by 0 bases and J by 3 bases, with 15 bases between the two germline ends. Germline V gene data show CDR1 as MNHEY and CDR2 as SVGAGI. CDR3 length equals 16 residues. Here the CDR3 reads CASSYSAGLPGYEQYF. Written as DNA, the CDR3 is TGTGCCAGCAGTTACTCAGCCGGACTACCAGGCTACGAGCAGTACTTC.

V usage is TRBV28 and J usage is TRBJ2-7; 12 bases fit TRBD1. Germline assignment: CDR1 MDHEN and CDR2 SYDVKM. Germline trimming cut 5 bases from V and 6 bases from J; bases unmatched to any gene: 8. CDR3 length: 15 amino acids. The CDR3 here is CASSTAGQGAAEQYF. DNA of the CDR3: TGTGCCAGCAGTACAGCGGGACAGGGGGCGGCCGAGCAGTACTTC.

The chain joins TRBV9 to TRBJ2-5; D call uncertain. The CDR3 consists of 14 residues. CDR1 and CDR2 (germline): SGDLS, YYNGEE. Trimming shortened V by 4 bases and J by 4 bases, and 14 bases separated the two germline ends. The CDR3 loop reads CASSPTFLGETQYF. The DNA for the CDR3 is TGTGCCAGCAGCCCGACTTTCCTCGGAGAGACCCAGTACTTC.

The chain has TRBV7-9 and TRBJ2-5; 7 bases map to TRBD1. Germline-derived CDR1 and CDR2 are SEHNR and FQNEAQ (reference sequence). This CDR3 has 14 amino acids. The V segment lost 2 bases and the J segment 3 bases; nucleotides outside the gene matches: 3. CDR3 nucleotide sequence: TGTGCCAGCAGCTTAAGGGGGCCAGAAGAGACCCAGTACTTC. Its protein is CASSLRGPEETQYF.

DNA of the CDR3: TGTGCCAGCAGTGAAGCGAAACAGGGTGTCTCCGGGGCCAACGTCCTGACTTTC. This gives the protein CASSEAKQGVSGANVLTF. The chain recombines TRBV6-1 with TRBJ2-6; TRBD1 might be the D (6 bases). Looked up from germline, CDR1 is MNHNS and CDR2 is SASEGT. This CDR3 is built from 18 residues. Trimming took off 0 bases at V and 4 bases at J, with 16 bases between the two ends.

This chain joins TRBV15 and TRBJ1-2, with 9 bases aligning to TRBD1. The germline gives CDR1 LNHNV, CDR2 YYDKDF (reference sequence). The CDR3 totals 14 residues. The J segment lost 5 bases and the V segment lost 4 bases, leaving 5 bases of the junction unmatched. For the CDR3, the DNA is TGTGCCACCAGCACCGCGACAGGGGGGTATGGCTACACCTTC. Translation gives CATSTATGGYGYTF.

The rearrangement uses TRBV2 and TRBJ1-5; D unresolved. Germline values: CDR1 SNHLY, CDR2 FYNNEI. The V end lost 7 bases, the J end lost 0 bases, and 16 bases lay between the germline ends. The CDR3 contains 16 residues. The CDR3: CASKGVGPDSNQPQHF. As DNA, the CDR3 is TGTGCCAGCAAAGGCGTTGGGCCCGATAGCAATCAGCCCCAGCATTTT.

V and J are TRBV5-1 and TRBJ1-1; TRBD1 might be the D (5 bases). V shed 3 bases and J shed 0 bases, with 12 bases lying between them. The germline V gene has CDR1 SGHRS and CDR2 YFSETQ. This CDR3 is 15 amino acids long. The CDR3 sequence is CASSWGGILNTEAFF. The CDR3 DNA is TGCGCCAGCAGCTGGGGCGGTATATTGAACACTGAAGCTTTCTTT.

This clone was seen a single time. The chain has TRBV3-1 (or the pseudogene TRBV3-2) and TRBJ1-5, with unresolved D. The CDR3 has 16 residues. Germline V lookup: CDR1 LGHDT, CDR2 YNNKEL (reference sequence). V shed 1 base and J shed 1 base, with 11 bases lying between them. The CDR3 loop is CASSQGGGLSNQPQHF. The CDR3 DNA sequence: TGTGCCAGCAGCCAAGGAGGAGGTTTAAGCAATCAGCCCCAGCATTTT.

The chain uses TRBV6-5 and TRBJ1-6, with a possible D match to TRBD1 (5 bases). V shed 0 bases and J shed 7 bases, with 7 bases lying between them. CDR1 is MNHEY, CDR2 SVGAGI, per germline. This CDR3 is 14 amino acids long. The CDR3 DNA follows: TGTGCCAGCAGTTACTCGGGGGGGAATTCACCCCTCCACTTT. Its translation is CASSYSGGNSPLHF.

The rearrangement joins TRBV2 to TRBJ1-5; D gene ambiguous. CDR3 size: 16 residues. Germline V gene lookup returns CDR1 SNHLY and CDR2 FYNNEI. The V end was cut by 6 bases, the J end by 0 bases, with 15 bases between. DNA of the CDR3: TGTGCCAGCAGACTAGGCCCTATAAATAGCAATCAGCCCCAGCATTTT. As protein: CASRLGPINSNQPQHF.

The chain links TRBV27 to TRBJ1-5; unclear D gene. Trimming took 5 bases from V and 2 from J, leaving 10 bases between them. The CDR3 covers 14 residues. Germline V gene lookup returns CDR1 MNHEY and CDR2 SMNVEV (reference sequence). The CDR3 coding sequence is TGTGCCAGCAGTAACCGGGAGGGCAATCAGCCCCAGCATTTT. This translates into CASSNREGNQPQHF.

This sequence joins TRBV6-1 and TRBJ2-7; the D gene is possibly TRBD1 (5 bases). This CDR3 has 15 amino acids. In germline, CDR1 is MNHNS, CDR2 SASEGT. V dropped 3 bases and J dropped 2 bases, with 14 bases sitting between them. CDR3 DNA sequence: TGTGCCAGCAGTGATCTCGGACAACCCACCTACGAGCAGTACTTC. Protein product: CASSDLGQPTYEQYF.

V gene TRBV19 combines with J gene TRBJ1-6; possibly TRBD1 for D (6 bases). The CDR3 contains 15 residues. V shed 1 base and J shed 7 bases, with 11 bases lying between them. CDR1 is LNHDA and CDR2 is SQIVND in the germline V gene (reference sequence). CDR3 protein: CASSIGGQGNSPLHF. CDR3 DNA: TGTGCCAGTAGTATAGGTGGGCAGGGGAATTCACCCCTCCACTTT.

The V call is TRBV7-2, the J call TRBJ1-2; D is unresolved. V dropped 2 bases and J dropped 1 base, with 11 bases sitting between them. Germline assignment: CDR1 SGHTA and CDR2 FQGNSA. The CDR3 runs to 15 residues. DNA of the CDR3: TGTGCCAGCAGCTTATCATCCGCCAGTAACTATGGCTACACCTTC. This translates into CASSLSSASNYGYTF.

The chain carries TRBV7-9 and TRBJ1-4; TRBD1 might be the D (5 bases). The CDR3 consists of 13 residues. Trimming took 11 bases from V and 8 from J, leaving 18 bases between them. CDR1 is SEHNR, CDR2 FQNEAQ, per germline (reference sequence). CDR3 protein: CAGGSEVGEKLFF. In DNA, the CDR3 is TGTGCCGGGGGGTCGGAGGTGGGCGAAAAACTGTTTTTT.

V gene TRBV7-7 combines with J gene TRBJ1-1; no reliable D call. Germline V lookup: CDR1 SSHAT, CDR2 FNYEAQ (reference sequence). The germline V and J ends were trimmed by 5 bases and 4 bases, with 5 bases remaining between them. The CDR3 contains 11 residues. CDR3 sequence: CASSPLTEAFF. The CDR3 coding sequence is TGTGCCAGCAGCCCCCTCACTGAAGCTTTCTTT.

This chain connects TRBV2 to TRBJ1-6, with D unclear. CDR3 length: 12 residues. V gave up 3 bases and J gave up 9 bases, with 6 bases separating them. Germline V gene sequence: CDR1 SNHLY, CDR2 FYNNEI. In DNA, the CDR3 is TGTGCCAGCAGTGAGGACTTTTCACCCCTCCACTTT. Translation: CASSEDFSPLHF. Full variable domain (rest looked up from reference TRBV2 and TRBJ1-6): EPEVTQTPSHQVTQMGQEVILRCVPISNHLYFYWYRQILGQKVEFLVSFYNNEISEKSEIFDDQFSVERPDGSNFTLKIRSTKLEDSAMYFCASSEDFSPLHFGNGTRLTVT.

The chain carries TRBV19 and TRBJ2-7, with a weak D call TRBD2 (6 bases). The length of the CDR3 is 13 residues. Germline lookup yields CDR1 LNHDA and CDR2 SQIVND (reference sequence). Between the trimmed V and J ends, which lost 9 bases and 4 bases, there was a span of 16 bases. The CDR3 coding sequence is TGTGCCAGCATCCGGGTCGCGGGGTACGAGCAGTACTTC. Translation gives CASIRVAGYEQYF.

The chain employs TRBV5-5 and TRBJ1-6; 7 bases line up with TRBD1. Losses at the gene ends were 5 bases for V and 10 bases for J; bases not matched to a gene: 12. The germline V gene encodes CDR1 SGHKS and CDR2 YYEKEE (reference sequence). The CDR3 contains 15 residues. CDR3: CASRPGVQGNSPLHF. CDR3 bases: TGTGCCAGCAGGCCCGGGGTACAGGGGAACTCACCCCTCCACTTT. Using reference TRBV5-5 and TRBJ1-6 for the parts outside the CDR3, the full variable domain is DAGVTQSPTHLIKTRGQQVTLRCSPISGHKSVSWYQQVLGQGPQFIFQYYEKEERGRGNFPDRFSARQFPNYSSELNVNALLLGDSALYLCASRPGVQGNSPLHFGNGTRLTVT.

The chain is built from TRBV27 and TRBJ2-7; 10 positions agree with TRBD2. V trimming: 2 bases; J trimming: 6 bases; junction bases outside the gene matches: 4. Germline-derived CDR1 and CDR2 are MNHEY and SMNVEV (reference sequence). This CDR3 has 14 residues. The CDR3 DNA sequence: TGTGCCAGCAGTTTACTAGCGGGGGAATCCGAGCAGTACTTC. Translation gives CASSLLAGESEQYF.

The chain carries TRBV30 and TRBJ2-3, with D hard to call. The germline V gene encodes CDR1 GTSNPN and CDR2 SVGIG (reference sequence). The length of the CDR3 is 12 residues. The V gene lost 3 bases and the J gene lost 0 bases, with 4 bases spanning the gap. The CDR3 sequence: CAWSGSTDTQYF. The CDR3 nucleotides are TGTGCCTGGAGCGGTAGCACAGATACGCAGTATTTT. Variable domain in full (rest from reference TRBV30 and TRBJ2-3): SQTIHQWPATLVQPVGSPLSLECTVEGTSNPNLYWYRQAAGRGLQLLFYSVGIGQISSEVPQNLSASRPQDRQFILSSKKLLLSDSGFYLCAWSGSTDTQYFGPGTRLTVL.

J is TRBJ2-3 and V is TRBV3-1 (or the pseudogene TRBV3-2), with 10 nucleotides matching TRBD2. J gave up 7 bases and V 3 bases, and 10 bases lay outside the gene matches. Per germline, CDR1 LGHDT and CDR2 YNNKEL (reference sequence). This CDR3 is built from 16 residues. The CDR3 DNA sequence: TGTGCCAGCAGCCACACCATGAGCGGGGGGGCTAATACGCAGTATTTT. It yields the protein CASSHTMSGGANTQYF.

The V call is TRBV29-1, the J call TRBJ2-7; a possible D gene is TRBD1 (5 bases). V was clipped by 3 bases and J by 8 bases, with 14 bases between them. The CDR3 has 12 residues. Looked up from germline, CDR1 is SQVTM and CDR2 is ANQGSEA. The CDR3 region is CSVEPTQGKQYF. CDR3 in DNA: TGCAGCGTTGAGCCTACTCAGGGTAAGCAGTACTTC.

The chain combines TRBV5-4 with TRBJ1-4; maybe TRBD1 (5 bases). The CDR3 loop spans 15 amino acids. Trimming pared 2 bases from V and 0 bases from J, leaving 8 bases between. Germline assignment: CDR1 SGHNT and CDR2 YYREEE (reference sequence). CDR3 protein: CASSLGGATNEKLFF. CDR3 in DNA: TGTGCCAGCAGCTTAGGAGGGGCAACTAATGAAAAACTGTTTTTT. The full variable domain, with the rest looked up from reference TRBV5-4 and TRBJ1-4, is ETGVTQSPTHLIKTRGQQVTLRCSSQSGHNTVSWYQQALGQGPQFIFQYYREEENGRGNFPPRFSGLQFPNYSSELNVNALELDDSALYLCASSLGGATNEKLFFGSGTQLSVL.